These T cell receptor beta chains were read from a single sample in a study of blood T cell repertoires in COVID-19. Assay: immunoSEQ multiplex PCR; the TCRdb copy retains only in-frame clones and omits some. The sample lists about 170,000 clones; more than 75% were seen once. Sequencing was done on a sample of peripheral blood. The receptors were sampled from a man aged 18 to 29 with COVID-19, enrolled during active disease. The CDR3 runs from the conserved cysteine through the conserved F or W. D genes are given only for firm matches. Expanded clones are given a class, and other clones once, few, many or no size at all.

CDR3: CASSSGDQPQHF; DNA: TGTGCCAGCAGTTCGGGGGATCAGCCCCAGCATTTT; J: TRBJ1-5; D: -; V: TRBV27; size: -
CDR3: CASSLDSRNEQFF; DNA: TGTGCCAGCAGCTTAGACAGTCGGAATGAGCAGTTCTTC; J: TRBJ2-1; D: -; V: TRBV13; size: -
CDR3: CASSVGGGRPYNEQFF; DNA: TGTGCCAGCAGCGTAGGGGGCGGGAGACCTTACAATGAGCAGTTCTTC; J: TRBJ2-1; D: TRBD2; V: TRBV9; size: once
CDR3: CASSQAATGLASYEQYF; DNA: TGCGCCAGCAGCCAAGCCGCCACGGGACTTGCTTCCTACGAGCAGTACTTC; J: TRBJ2-7; D: -; V: TRBV4-3; size: -
CDR3: CSARVAVEQFF; DNA: TGCAGTGCTAGAGTGGCTGTTGAGCAGTTCTTC; J: TRBJ2-1; D: -; V: TRBV20-1; size: -
CDR3: CASSVRDYKYEQYF; DNA: TGTGCCAGCTCGGTGAGGGACTATAAGTACGAGCAGTACTTC; J: TRBJ2-7; D: TRBD2; V: TRBV18; size: once
CDR3: CASTIGGDSPLHF; DNA: TGTGCCAGCACTATTGGGGGGGATTCACCCCTCCACTTT; J: TRBJ1-6; D: -; V: TRBV25-1; size: once
CDR3: CAWGTSGDNEQFF; DNA: TGTGCCTGGGGGACTAGCGGAGACAATGAGCAGTTCTTC; J: TRBJ2-1; D: TRBD2; V: TRBV30; size: -
CDR3: CASSLDLGAPESPLHF; DNA: TGCGCCAGCAGCTTGGATCTGGGGGCGCCGGAGTCACCCCTCCACTTT; J: TRBJ1-6; D: -; V: TRBV5-1; size: few
CDR3: CASLTGQNSPLHF; DNA: TGTGCCAGCCTGACAGGTCAAAATTCACCCCTCCACTTT; J: TRBJ1-6; D: -; V: TRBV2; size: -
CDR3: CATSFQRTGELFF; DNA: TGTGCCACCAGCTTTCAGCGCACCGGGGAGCTGTTTTTT; J: TRBJ2-2; D: -; V: TRBV15; size: -
CDR3: CASSRRRGLAGDNEQFF; DNA: TGCGCCAGCAGCCGGAGGAGGGGACTAGCGGGGGACAATGAGCAGTTCTTC; J: TRBJ2-1; D: TRBD2; V: TRBV5-1; size: -
CDR3: CASSLFGRYETSPLHF; DNA: TGTGCCAGCAGCTTATTCGGGAGATATGAAACTTCACCCCTCCACTTT; J: TRBJ1-6; D: -; V: TRBV7-2; size: once
CDR3: CSVTASGSRIGELFF; DNA: TGCAGCGTTACAGCTAGCGGGAGTCGAATCGGGGAGCTGTTTTTT; J: TRBJ2-2; D: TRBD2; V: TRBV29-1; size: -
CDR3: CTSSQDPGLAGETQYF; DNA: TGCACCAGCAGCCAAGATCCCGGACTAGCCGGGGAGACCCAGTACTTC; J: TRBJ2-5; D: -; V: TRBV1; size: -
CDR3: CATSRRQGSQPQHF; DNA: TGTGCCACCAGCCGGAGACAGGGAAGTCAGCCCCAGCATTTT; J: TRBJ1-5; D: TRBD1; V: TRBV15; size: -
CDR3: CASNKGLRGTDTQYF; DNA: TGTGCCAGCAACAAAGGACTGAGGGGCACAGATACGCAGTATTTT; J: TRBJ2-3; D: -; V: TRBV6-6; size: once
CDR3: CASSSVRPTGGASSREYEQYF; DNA: TGTGCCAGCAGTTCCGTCCGCCCAACAGGGGGCGCCTCTAGTCGGGAGTATGAGCAGTACTTC; J: TRBJ2-7; D: TRBD1; V: TRBV28; size: -
CDR3: CASSSTSPTDTQYF; DNA: TGTGCCAGCAGTTCGACTAGTCCCACAGATACGCAGTATTTT; J: TRBJ2-3; D: -; V: TRBV27; size: -
CDR3: CASSPRTGNTYGYTF; DNA: TGCGCCAGCAGCCCACGGACAGGTAACACCTATGGCTACACCTTC; J: TRBJ1-2; D: TRBD1; V: TRBV5-1; size: -
CDR3: CSVSKSVKELFF; DNA: TGCAGCGTCTCTAAGAGTGTTAAGGAGCTGTTTTTT; J: TRBJ2-2; D: -; V: TRBV29-1; size: -
CDR3: CASSLDGGLAGEQETQYF; DNA: TGTGCCAGCAGCTTAGATGGGGGACTAGCGGGTGAGCAAGAGACCCAGTACTTC; J: TRBJ2-5; D: TRBD2; V: TRBV7-7; size: -
CDR3: CASSYSSGELYEQYF; DNA: TGTGCCAGCAGTTACTCGTCGGGGGAACTCTACGAGCAGTACTTC; J: TRBJ2-7; D: -; V: TRBV6-5; size: -
CDR3: CASSARGTSNEQFF; DNA: TGTGCCAGCAGTGCCCGGGGGACCAGTAATGAGCAGTTCTTC; J: TRBJ2-1; D: -; V: TRBV27; size: -
CDR3: CASSPIPGQDRGNTIYF; DNA: TGTGCCAGCTCCCCAATCCCGGGACAGGATCGTGGAAACACCATATATTTT; J: TRBJ1-3; D: TRBD1; V: TRBV18; size: -